The 8 T cell receptor beta chains below were found in one sample sequenced in a study of blood T cell repertoires in COVID-19. Only in-frame clones appear in the TCRdb table, and some are missing; sequencing was by immunoSEQ multiplex PCR. The sample lists 200,000 to 250,000 clones, roughly 87% occurring once. The sequenced sample consisted of PBMCs or T cells enriched from blood (not recorded which). Every receptor here comes from a man between 18 and 29 years old with acute COVID-19.

This CDR3 reads CASSLRDLPYNEQFF. In nucleotides, the CDR3 is TGTGCCAGCAGTTTACGGGACTTGCCCTACAATGAGCAGTTCTTC. The chain recombines TRBV27 with TRBJ2-1, with a tentative D call TRBD2 (6 bases). The germline V gene has CDR1 MNHEY and CDR2 SMNVEV (reference sequence). This CDR3 comprises 15 residues. V lost 2 bases and J 2 bases, leaving 10 bases between the germline ends.

The rearrangement links TRBV4-1 to TRBJ2-1; TRBD1 matches at 9 bases. V shed 0 bases, J shed 4 bases, and the junction held 10 bases outside the gene matches. This CDR3 has 18 residues. Germline CDR1 MGHRA, CDR2 YSYEKL. Here the CDR3 DNA reads TGCGCCAGCAGCCAAGAACCCCCCGGGACAGGGCTTTACAATGAGCAGTTCTTC. It specifies CASSQEPPGTGLYNEQFF.

The chain couples TRBV28 to TRBJ2-7; 8 bases fit TRBD2. CDR1 and CDR2 (germline): MDHEN, SYDVKM. This CDR3 contains 15 residues. Unmatched junction bases numbered 8, after V lost 2 bases and J lost 5 bases. The CDR3 DNA sequence: TGTGCCAGCAGTTTAGGTAGTAGCGGGGAACACGAGCAGTACTTC. Translation: CASSLGSSGEHEQYF. The full variable domain, with the rest looked up from reference TRBV28 and TRBJ2-7, is DVKVTQSSRYLVKRTGEKVFLECVQDMDHENMFWYRQDPGLGLRLIYFSYDVKMKEKGDIPEGYSVSREKKERFSLILESASTNQTSMYLCASSLGSSGEHEQYFGPGTRLTVT.

The chain couples TRBV11-3 to TRBJ2-1, with D possibly matching TRBD1 (5 bases). Per germline, CDR1 SGHNT and CDR2 YENEEA. CDR3 length: 16 amino acids. The V end lost 0 bases, the J end lost 2 bases, and 11 bases lay between the germline ends. The CDR3 nucleotides read TGTGCCAGCAGCTTAGAGATCCTAGGGGCCTACAATGAGCAGTTCTTC. It is translated as CASSLEILGAYNEQFF.

The chain uses TRBV3-1 (or the pseudogene TRBV3-2) and TRBJ1-5; D is possibly TRBD1 (5 bases). V gave up 3 bases and J gave up 3 bases, with 9 bases separating them. Per germline, CDR1 LGHDT and CDR2 YNNKEL (reference sequence). The CDR3 spans 14 residues. The CDR3 nucleotides read TGTGCCAGCAGCCATTCAGGGCACAATCAGCCCCAGCATTTT. Its translation: CASSHSGHNQPQHF.

The chain has TRBV18 and TRBJ2-2; possibly TRBD2 for D (6 bases). The CDR3 loop spans 13 amino acids. In germline, CDR1 is KGHSH, CDR2 LQKENI. Trimming cost V 3 bases and J 6 bases, with 8 bases left between them. CDR3 coding DNA: TGTGCCAGCTCACCCGGAGGGGCCGGGGAGCTGTTTTTT. Encoded protein: CASSPGGAGELFF. The whole variable domain, filled in from reference TRBV18 and TRBJ2-2, reads NAGVMQNPRHLVRRRGQEARLRCSPMKGHSHVYWYRQLPEEGLKFMVYLQKENIIDESGMPKERFSAEFPKEGPSILRIQQVVRGDSAAYFCASSPGGAGELFFGEGSRLTVL.

The CDR3 loop reads CASSQGHLNTEAFF. Written as DNA, the CDR3 is TGCGCCAGCAGCCAAGGACATCTGAACACTGAAGCTTTCTTT. The V and J genes are TRBV4-1 and TRBJ1-1; D gene uncertain. V was shortened by 1 base and J by 0 bases, with 6 bases between the two germline ends. In germline, CDR1 is MGHRA, CDR2 YSYEKL. The CDR3 extends over 14 amino acids.

The chain carries TRBV4-3 and TRBJ2-2; 10 bases agree with TRBD2. V gave up 1 base and J gave up 5 bases; unmatched junction bases: 7. The CDR3 loop spans 17 amino acids. The germline gives CDR1 LGHNA, CDR2 YSLEER. As DNA, the CDR3 is TGCGCCAGCAGCCAAGGGCTAGCGGGAGTTAGGACCGGGGAGCTGTTTTTT. The encoded protein is CASSQGLAGVRTGELFF.